This passage covers 4 T cell receptor beta chains from one sample sequenced in a study of quantifying T cell responses using KT2 cells. Looking at the study overall: cDNA was made from DNase-treated RNA using alpha and beta constant primers.

Each cDNA got a UMI-containing oligo ligated at its 3' end. The first PCR ran roughly 4 cycles with an equimolar RC1.1 and RC1.2 beta primer mix. TCRdb used MiXCR to reprocess the UMI-ligation and nested PCR reads, holding one entry per CDR3 protein. The sample records 31,000 or so distinct CDR3 sequences, 10% being singletons. Input material: PBMCs spiked with cells of the T cell clone KT2. These receptors all stem from a human donor.

The chain uses TRBV20-1 and TRBJ2-1, with 10 bases lining up with TRBD2. CDR1 is DFQATT and CDR2 is SNEGSKA in the germline V gene (reference sequence). CDR3 size: 19 residues. The J segment lost 8 bases and the V segment lost 2 bases, leaving 21 bases of the junction unmatched. The CDR3 sequence is CSARSNSGAGLALIHEQFF. The CDR3 DNA reads TGCAGTGCTAGATCTAACAGCGGGGCGGGACTAGCGTTGATCCATGAGCAGTTCTTC.

This clonotype was found a few times. This sequence joins TRBV4-3 and TRBJ2-2, with D uncertain. With 3 bases removed from V and 7 bases from J, the gap between germline ends came to 12 bases. CDR1 and CDR2 (germline): LGHNA, YSLEER. The CDR3 is made up of 14 amino acids. The CDR3 sequence: CASSQRKTVGELFF. DNA for the CDR3: TGCGCCAGCAGCCAGAGGAAGACGGTCGGGGAGCTGTTTTTT.

This clonotype was counted ten times or more. The rearrangement links TRBV20-1 to TRBJ2-5; 9 bases are a match to TRBD1. Germline CDR1 DFQATT, CDR2 SNEGSKA (reference sequence). CDR3 length equals 15 residues. The V gene end was trimmed by 3 bases and the J gene end by 10 bases; junction bases not matched to a gene: 15. Here the CDR3 DNA reads TGCAGTGCTAGGGCACCGGACAGGGGAATCGGGAACCAGTACTTC. Translated, it gives CSARAPDRGIGNQYF.

There are many counts of this clonotype. This chain connects TRBV9 to TRBJ2-1, with a tentative D call TRBD1 (5 bases). V shed 4 bases and J shed 3 bases, with 14 bases lying between them. The CDR3 is 15 amino acids. CDR1 is SGDLS, CDR2 YYNGEE, per germline. The CDR3 nucleotides read TGTGCCAGCAGCCCCCAGGGCAGAGTCTACAATGAGCAGTTCTTC. It encodes CASSPQGRVYNEQFF.